This entry describes one TCR beta chain. Per the germline V gene, CDR1 is SGHTA and CDR2 is FQGNSA. The CDR3 is 15 residues long. V shed 3 bases, J shed 4 bases, and the junction held 4 bases outside the gene matches. Individuals aged about 18 to 89 years were recruited from 24 US areas. The data are from a study of blood T cell repertoires in COVID-19. Per the original methods: Reference gene primer amplification yielded estimated nucleated cell counts. Data came from immunoSEQ multiplex PCR; TCRdb stores just in-frame clones and leaves some out. That table gives V, J and clone size, and the DNA gave D and trimming. Found here are approximately 220,000 clones, almost 90% of them singletons; the top ten hold over 12%.

This clonotype originated in a man aged 25 to 40 who had been exposed to COVID-19. Material: PBMCs or T cells enriched from blood (not recorded which). This chain joins TRBV7-2 and TRBJ2-1; TRBD1 agrees at 9 bases. The CDR3 reads CASSFGQGPYNEQFF. The CDR3 DNA reads TGTGCCAGCAGCTTTGGACAGGGGCCTTACAATGAGCAGTTCTTC.